The entry below describes one T cell receptor beta chain. CDR1 SGHAT and CDR2 FQNNGV come from the germline V gene. The CDR3 runs to 13 residues. The TCR beta cDNA came from 5'RACE template switching with UMIs. TCRdb re-called the 5' RACE reads; one entry per CDR3 protein, DNA not given. This sample contains over 150,000 distinct CDR3 sequences. The sample belongs to a study of T cells expressing NK-cell markers. Sequencing used blood T cells: a sorted CD56 or NKG2C T cell subset, CD4+ or CD8+ T cells, or bulk PBMC T cells (not recorded which). The TCR was taken from a man aged 18-69 years in good health. The chain has TRBV11-2 and TRBJ2-1. Here the CDR3 reads CASSPLDGNEQFF.